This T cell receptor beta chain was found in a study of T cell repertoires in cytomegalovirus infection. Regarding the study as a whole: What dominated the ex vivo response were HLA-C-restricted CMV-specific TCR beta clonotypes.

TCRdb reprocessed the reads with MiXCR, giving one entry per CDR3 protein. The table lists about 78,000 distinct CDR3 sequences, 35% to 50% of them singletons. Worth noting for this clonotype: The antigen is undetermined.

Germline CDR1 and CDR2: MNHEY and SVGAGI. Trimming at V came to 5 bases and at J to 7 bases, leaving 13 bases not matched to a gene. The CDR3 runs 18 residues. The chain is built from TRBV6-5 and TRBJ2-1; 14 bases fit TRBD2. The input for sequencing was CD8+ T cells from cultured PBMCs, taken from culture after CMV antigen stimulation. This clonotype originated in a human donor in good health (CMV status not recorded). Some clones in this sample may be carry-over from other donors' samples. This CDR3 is CASSKTSGGAIWKNEQFF. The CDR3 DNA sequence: TGTGCCAGCAGTAAGACTAGCGGGGGGGCTATTTGGAAAAATGAGCAGTTCTTC.